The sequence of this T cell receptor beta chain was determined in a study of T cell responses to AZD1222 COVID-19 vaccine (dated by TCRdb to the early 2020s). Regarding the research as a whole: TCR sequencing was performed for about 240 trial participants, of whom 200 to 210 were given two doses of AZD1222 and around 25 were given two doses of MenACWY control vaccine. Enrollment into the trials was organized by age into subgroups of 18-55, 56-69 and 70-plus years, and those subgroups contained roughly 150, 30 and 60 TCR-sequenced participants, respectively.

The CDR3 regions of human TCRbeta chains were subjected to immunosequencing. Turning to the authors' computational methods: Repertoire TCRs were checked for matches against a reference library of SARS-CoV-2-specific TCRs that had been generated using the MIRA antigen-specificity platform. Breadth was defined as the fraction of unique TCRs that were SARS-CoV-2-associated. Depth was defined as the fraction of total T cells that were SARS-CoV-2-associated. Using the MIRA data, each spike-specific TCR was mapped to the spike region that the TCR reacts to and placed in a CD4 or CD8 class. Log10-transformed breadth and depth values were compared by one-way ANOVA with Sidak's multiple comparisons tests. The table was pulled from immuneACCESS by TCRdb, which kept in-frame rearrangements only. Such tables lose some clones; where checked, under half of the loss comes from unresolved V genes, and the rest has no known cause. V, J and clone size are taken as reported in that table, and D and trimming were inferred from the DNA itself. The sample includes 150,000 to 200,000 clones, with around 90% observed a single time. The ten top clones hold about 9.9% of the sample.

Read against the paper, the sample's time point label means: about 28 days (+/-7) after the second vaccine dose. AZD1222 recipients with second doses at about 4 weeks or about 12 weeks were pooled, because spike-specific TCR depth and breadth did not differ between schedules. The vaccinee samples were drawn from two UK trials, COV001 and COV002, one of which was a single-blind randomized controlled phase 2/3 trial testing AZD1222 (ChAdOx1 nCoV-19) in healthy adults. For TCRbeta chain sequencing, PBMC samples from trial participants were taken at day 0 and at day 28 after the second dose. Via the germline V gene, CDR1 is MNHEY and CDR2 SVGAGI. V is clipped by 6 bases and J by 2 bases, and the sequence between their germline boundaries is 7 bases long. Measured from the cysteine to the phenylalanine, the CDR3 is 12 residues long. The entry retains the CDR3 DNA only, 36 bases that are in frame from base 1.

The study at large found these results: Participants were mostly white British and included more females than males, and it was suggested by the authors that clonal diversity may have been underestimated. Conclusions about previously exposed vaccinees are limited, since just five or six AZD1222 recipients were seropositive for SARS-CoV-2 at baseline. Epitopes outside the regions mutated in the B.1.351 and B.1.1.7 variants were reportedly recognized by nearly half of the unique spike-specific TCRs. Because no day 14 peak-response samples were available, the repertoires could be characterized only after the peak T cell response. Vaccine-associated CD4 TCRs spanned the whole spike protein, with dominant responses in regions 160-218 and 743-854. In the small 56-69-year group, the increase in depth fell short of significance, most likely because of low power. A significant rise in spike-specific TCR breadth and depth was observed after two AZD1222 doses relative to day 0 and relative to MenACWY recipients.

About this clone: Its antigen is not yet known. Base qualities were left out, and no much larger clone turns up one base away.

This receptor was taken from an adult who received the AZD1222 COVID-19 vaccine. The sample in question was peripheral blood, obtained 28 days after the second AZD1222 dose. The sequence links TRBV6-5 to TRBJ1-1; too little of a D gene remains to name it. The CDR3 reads CASSAKNTEAFF. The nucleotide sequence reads TGTGCCAGCAGCGCGAAAAACACTGAAGCTTTCTTT.